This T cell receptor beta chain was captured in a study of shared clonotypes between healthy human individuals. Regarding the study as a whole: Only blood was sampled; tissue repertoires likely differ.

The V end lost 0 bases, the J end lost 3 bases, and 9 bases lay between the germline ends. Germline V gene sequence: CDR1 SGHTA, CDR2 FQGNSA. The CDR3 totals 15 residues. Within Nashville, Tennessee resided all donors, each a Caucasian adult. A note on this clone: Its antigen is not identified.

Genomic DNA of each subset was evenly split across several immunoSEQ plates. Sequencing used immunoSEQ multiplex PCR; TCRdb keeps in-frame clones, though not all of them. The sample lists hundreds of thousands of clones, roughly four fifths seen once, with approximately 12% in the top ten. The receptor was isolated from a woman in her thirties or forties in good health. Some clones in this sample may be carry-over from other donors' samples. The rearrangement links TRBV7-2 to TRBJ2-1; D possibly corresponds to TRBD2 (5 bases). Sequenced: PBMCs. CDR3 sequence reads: CASSLAGDVYNEQFF. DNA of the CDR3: TGTGCCAGCAGCTTAGCGGGAGACGTCTACAATGAGCAGTTCTTC. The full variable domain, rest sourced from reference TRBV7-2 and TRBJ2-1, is GAGVSQSPSNKVTEKGKDVELRCDPISGHTALYWYRQSLGQGLEFLIYFQGNSAPDKSGLPSDRFSAERTGGSVSTLTIQRTQQEDSAVYLCASSLAGDVYNEQFFGPGTRLTVL.